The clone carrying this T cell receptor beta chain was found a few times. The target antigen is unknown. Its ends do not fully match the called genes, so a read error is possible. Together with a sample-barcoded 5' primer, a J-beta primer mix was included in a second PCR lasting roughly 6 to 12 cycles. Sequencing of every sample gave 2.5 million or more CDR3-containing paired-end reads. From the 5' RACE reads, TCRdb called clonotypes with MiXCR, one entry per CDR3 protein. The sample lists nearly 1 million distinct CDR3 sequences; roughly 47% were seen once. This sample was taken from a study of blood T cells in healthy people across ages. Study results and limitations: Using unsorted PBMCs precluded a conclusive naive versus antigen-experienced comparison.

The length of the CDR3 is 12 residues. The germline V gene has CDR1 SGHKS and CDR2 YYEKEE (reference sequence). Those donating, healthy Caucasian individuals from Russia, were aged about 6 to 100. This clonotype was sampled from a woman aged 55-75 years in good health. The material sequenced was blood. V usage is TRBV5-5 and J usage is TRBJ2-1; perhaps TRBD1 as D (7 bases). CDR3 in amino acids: CASSPRGDEQFF. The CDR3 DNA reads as TGCGCCAGCAGCCCCAGGGGGGATGAGCAGTTCTTC.